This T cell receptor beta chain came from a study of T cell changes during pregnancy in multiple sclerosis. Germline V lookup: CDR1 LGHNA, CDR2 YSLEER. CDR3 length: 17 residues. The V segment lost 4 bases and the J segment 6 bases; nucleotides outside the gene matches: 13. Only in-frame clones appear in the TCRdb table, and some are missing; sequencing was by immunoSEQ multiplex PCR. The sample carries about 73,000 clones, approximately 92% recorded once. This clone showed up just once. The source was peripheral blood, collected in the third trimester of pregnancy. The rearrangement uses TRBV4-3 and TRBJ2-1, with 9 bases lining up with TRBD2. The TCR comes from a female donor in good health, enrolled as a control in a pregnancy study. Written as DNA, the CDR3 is TGCGCCAGCAGCCGAGGGTTCGTTGCGGGAGGGCTCAATGAGCAGTTCTTC. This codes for CASSRGFVAGGLNEQFF.